Below are 30 T cell receptor beta chains sequenced from a single sample in a study of response to subunit inactivated influenza vaccine. TCRdb re-derived calls from the RT-PCR reads in MiXCR, one entry per CDR3 protein. The sample includes a few hundred thousand distinct CDR3 sequences, about 14% seen only once; the top ten take around 10%. The specimen comprised PBMCs from blood, sampled approximately 12 days after vaccination. These receptors all stem from a man aged 50 or older who received an inactivated influenza vaccine.

The sample holds many counts of this clonotype. The V gene is TRBV7-8, the J gene TRBJ2-7; 10 nucleotides agree with TRBD1. This CDR3 is 15 amino acids long. V was pared by 1 base and J by 6 bases, with 6 bases of the junction left unmatched. CDR1 and CDR2 (germline): SGHVS, FQNEAQ. CDR3: CASSLGGQGMGEQYF. In DNA, the CDR3 is TGTGCCAGCAGCTTAGGGGGACAGGGGATGGGCGAGCAGTACTTC.

This clonotype was recorded many times. The chain recombines TRBV7-8 with TRBJ1-2; D is uncertain. Looked up from germline, CDR1 is SGHVS and CDR2 is FQNEAQ. V lost 4 bases, J lost 1 base, and 10 bases lay in between. This CDR3 comprises 14 residues. The CDR3 coding sequence is TGTGCCAGCAGCTCCCCGACGGATAACTATGGCTACACCTTC. Protein sequence: CASSSPTDNYGYTF. Full variable domain (outside the CDR3, taken from reference TRBV7-8 and TRBJ1-2): GAGVSQSPRYKVAKRGQDVALRCDPISGHVSLFWYQQALGQGPEFLTYFQNEAQLDKSGLPSDRFFAERPEGSVSTLKIQRTQQEDSAVYLCASSSPTDNYGYTFGSGTRLTVV.

The chain couples TRBV6-2 or TRBV6-3 to TRBJ2-7; D is unclear. The CDR3 is 14 residues long. V dropped 0 bases and J dropped 2 bases, with 8 bases sitting between them. In germline, CDR1 is MNHEY, CDR2 SVGEGT. Written as DNA, the CDR3 is TGTGCCAGCAGTTACTCGATCGTACCCTACGAGCAGTACTTC. Translation gives CASSYSIVPYEQYF.

V and J are TRBV9 and TRBJ2-7; the D is unclear. This CDR3 is 13 amino acids long. Between the trimmed V and J ends, which lost 3 bases and 2 bases, there was a span of 9 bases. The germline V gene has CDR1 SGDLS and CDR2 YYNGEE. This CDR3 is CASSGSETYEQYF. Here the CDR3 DNA reads TGTGCCAGCAGCGGCAGCGAAACCTACGAGCAGTACTTC.

This clonotype has just a few counts. The rearrangement joins TRBV6-2 or TRBV6-3 to TRBJ1-1; tentatively, D is TRBD1 (6 bases). CDR3 length: 13 residues. Germline V CDR1 and CDR2: MNHEY, SVGEGT. Trimming took 1 base from V and 11 from J, leaving 14 bases between them. The CDR3 coding sequence is TGTGCCAGCAGTTACTACGCAGGGGAATCGGCTTTCTTT. Translation gives CASSYYAGESAFF.

This clonotype occurred a few times. The chain recombines TRBV7-2 with TRBJ2-7; TRBD1 might be the D (6 bases). Between the trimmed V and J ends, which lost 1 base and 6 bases, there was a span of 16 bases. Per germline, CDR1 SGHTA and CDR2 FQGNSA. The CDR3 is 15 residues long. CDR3 sequence reads: CASSLESGVGGEQYF. CDR3 DNA: TGTGCCAGCAGCTTAGAATCCGGGGTAGGGGGCGAGCAGTACTTC.

This clonotype has ten or more counts. The chain uses TRBV10-3 and TRBJ2-5, with 11 positions matching TRBD2. This CDR3 region has 15 residues. Trimming cost V 7 bases and J 2 bases; bases outside gene matches: 6. Looked up from germline, CDR1 is ENHRY and CDR2 is SYGVKD. The CDR3 bases are TGTGCCATCACCAACGCTAGCGGGGGGCAAGAGACCCAGTACTTC. As protein: CAITNASGGQETQYF.

This clonotype was found a few times. J is TRBJ2-3 and V is TRBV20-1; 14 nucleotides agree with TRBD2. With 1 base clipped from V and 1 base from J, the junction kept 4 bases outside the gene matches. CDR1 is DFQATT and CDR2 is SNEGSKA in the germline V gene (reference sequence). The CDR3 is made up of 17 amino acids. In DNA, the CDR3 is TGCAGTGCTAGAGGACTAGCGGGAGGGCTCGGCACAGATACGCAGTATTTT. This sequence encodes CSARGLAGGLGTDTQYF.

This clonotype was seen more than once but under ten times. The chain uses TRBV11-2 and TRBJ2-1; 7 bases line up with TRBD2. There are 16 residues in the CDR3. The V gene end was trimmed by 0 bases and the J gene end by 5 bases; junction bases not matched to a gene: 7. From germline, CDR1 is SGHAT and CDR2 FQNNGV. The CDR3 sequence: CASSLEAGVVNNEQFF. DNA for the CDR3: TGTGCCAGCAGCTTAGAGGCGGGGGTCGTAAACAATGAGCAGTTCTTC.

This clonotype was observed a handful of times. V is TRBV29-1 and J is TRBJ1-1; D may be TRBD1 (5 bases). The CDR3 is 12 residues long. Germline CDR1 SQVTM, CDR2 ANQGSEA. V was shortened by 7 bases and J by 7 bases, with 16 bases between the two germline ends. The CDR3 DNA follows: TGCAGCGCCCTGGACAATGGGAGTGAAGCTTTCTTT. It is translated as CSALDNGSEAFF.

This clonotype has a handful of counts. The rearrangement uses TRBV5-1 and TRBJ2-4; D not certain. The V end lost 1 base, the J end lost 1 base, and 6 bases lay between the germline ends. The CDR3 is 14 amino acids. Germline V gene lookup returns CDR1 SGHRS and CDR2 YFSETQ. The CDR3 sequence: CASSLSGAKNIQYF. DNA for the CDR3: TGCGCCAGCAGCTTGTCCGGGGCCAAAAACATTCAGTACTTC.

Only a few counts were recorded for this clonotype. This chain links TRBV9 with TRBJ1-1, with 8 bases aligning to TRBD1. Trimming at V came to 0 bases and at J to 4 bases, leaving 2 bases not matched to a gene. This CDR3 has 14 amino acids. Germline V gene sequence: CDR1 SGDLS, CDR2 YYNGEE. The chain's CDR3 is CASSVDRGATEAFF. CDR3 nucleotide sequence: TGTGCCAGCAGCGTAGACAGGGGGGCCACTGAAGCTTTCTTT.

The V and J genes are TRBV12-3 or TRBV12-4 and TRBJ2-1, with 11 positions matching TRBD1. The CDR3 is 15 amino acids. Trimming took 6 bases from V and 4 from J; bases not matched to a gene: 5. The CDR3 loop is CASRVGQGGYNEQFF. CDR3 DNA: TGTGCCAGCAGGGTGGGACAGGGGGGGTACAATGAGCAGTTCTTC.

The gene calls are TRBV4-2 and TRBJ1-1; the D gene is possibly TRBD1 (5 bases). The CDR3 contains 15 residues. Looked up from germline, CDR1 is LGHNA and CDR2 is YNFKEQ. The ends were cut back, 4 bases at V and 5 bases at J, with 17 bases in the middle. CDR3: CASSPSRRDWTEAFF. Here the CDR3 DNA reads TGTGCCAGCAGCCCAAGTAGGAGGGACTGGACTGAAGCTTTCTTT.

This clonotype was seen repeatedly, ten times or more. The chain uses TRBV14 and TRBJ2-2; D gene unclear. The CDR3 has 12 residues. The V and J ends lost 2 bases and 8 bases respectively, with 6 bases between them. Germline values: CDR1 SGHDN, CDR2 FVKESK. CDR3 loop: CASSQLRGELFF. CDR3 nucleotides: TGTGCCAGCAGCCAACTAAGAGGGGAGCTGTTTTTT. Supplemented by reference TRBV14 and TRBJ2-2, the full variable domain reads EAGVTQFPSHSVIEKGQTVTLRCDPISGHDNLYWYRRVMGKEIKFLLHFVKESKQDESGMPNNRFLAERTGGTYSTLKVQPAELEDSGVYFCASSQLRGELFFGEGSRLTVL.

This clonotype was counted a few times. The CDR3 protein is CSVSRDYNQPQHF. CDR3 DNA sequence: TGCAGCGTCTCCCGGGACTACAATCAGCCCCAGCATTTT. This chain joins TRBV29-1 and TRBJ1-5; a weak D match, TRBD1 (5 bases). The CDR3 length is 13 residues. V lost 6 bases, J lost 3 bases, and 12 bases lay in between. The germline V gene has CDR1 SQVTM and CDR2 ANQGSEA.

This chain links TRBV12-3 or TRBV12-4 with TRBJ1-1; D call uncertain. V was clipped by 4 bases and J by 3 bases, with 6 bases between them. The CDR3 sequence is 12 residues long. CDR3 region: CASSWRDTEAFF. Written as DNA, the CDR3 is TGTGCCAGCAGTTGGAGGGACACTGAAGCTTTCTTT.

The V call is TRBV11-1, the J call TRBJ2-4, with TRBD1 matching over 10 bases. V gave up 3 bases and J gave up 6 bases; unmatched junction bases: 2. The germline CDR1 and CDR2 sequences are SGHAT and FQDESV (reference sequence). This CDR3 contains 14 residues. The CDR3 nucleotides are TGTGCCAGCAGCTTTAGGACAGGGGGAAACATTCAGTACTTC. Encoded protein: CASSFRTGGNIQYF. The full variable domain, in which reference TRBV11-1 and TRBJ2-4 provide the parts outside the CDR3, is EAEVAQSPRYKITEKSQAVAFWCDPISGHATLYWYRQILGQGPELLVQFQDESVVDDSQLPKDRFSAERLKGVDSTLKIQPAELGDSAMYLCASSFRTGGNIQYFGAGTRLSVL.

This chain links TRBV5-5 with TRBJ2-2; unclear D gene. Germline CDR1 is SGHKS and CDR2 is YYEKEE (reference sequence). The ends were cut back, 1 base at V and 6 bases at J, with 10 bases in the middle. There are 14 residues in the CDR3. In DNA form, the CDR3 reads TGTGCCAGCAGCTTGTTTACCAACGCCGGGGAGCTGTTTTTT. Translated: CASSLFTNAGELFF.

The V gene is TRBV7-2, the J gene TRBJ1-1; no definite D call. Looked up from germline, CDR1 is SGHTA and CDR2 is FQGNSA. The V end lost 4 bases, the J end lost 6 bases, and 9 bases lay between the germline ends. This CDR3 comprises 12 residues. This CDR3 is CASSSTIAEAFF. CDR3 coding DNA: TGTGCCAGCAGCTCTACAATTGCTGAAGCTTTCTTT.

The V gene is TRBV20-1, the J gene TRBJ2-7; 8 bases fit TRBD2. The germline gives CDR1 DFQATT, CDR2 SNEGSKA (reference sequence). The length of the CDR3 is 16 residues. Trimming at V came to 6 bases and at J to 4 bases, leaving 17 bases not matched to a gene. In nucleotides, the CDR3 is TGCAGTGCGGAGACCCCCGGTGGCGGGAGGATTTACGAGCAGTACTTC. It yields the protein CSAETPGGGRIYEQYF.

This clonotype was seen a few times. V usage is TRBV7-8 and J usage is TRBJ2-1, with D perhaps given as TRBD1 or TRBD2 (5 bases each). V was trimmed by 1 base and J by 5 bases, leaving 9 bases between them. This CDR3 region has 14 residues. The V gene's germline CDR1 is SGHVS and CDR2 FQNEAQ. CDR3 coding DNA: TGTGCCAGCAGCTTAGGGGACCCAAACAATGAGCAGTTCTTC. Translation gives CASSLGDPNNEQFF.

A few counts support this clonotype. This chain uses TRBV20-1 with TRBJ2-3; 8 bases are shared with TRBD2. CDR1 is DFQATT and CDR2 is SNEGSKA in the germline V gene (reference sequence). Trimming removed 1 base from V and 0 bases from J; junction bases left unmatched: 6. The CDR3 is made up of 16 amino acids. The CDR3 sequence is CSARVVGGGSTDTQYF. The CDR3 nucleotides are TGCAGTGCTAGAGTCGTCGGGGGGGGTAGCACAGATACGCAGTATTTT.

The V and J genes are TRBV12-3 or TRBV12-4 and TRBJ1-1; tentative D call: TRBD1 (6 bases). Trimming pared 6 bases from V and 4 bases from J, leaving 15 bases between. There are 14 residues in the CDR3. CDR3 sequence: CASRDTRGFTEAFF. The CDR3, as DNA: TGTGCCAGCAGAGACACCAGGGGTTTCACTGAAGCTTTCTTT.

J is TRBJ2-1 and V is TRBV7-9; D possibly matches TRBD1 or TRBD2 (5 bases each). V was clipped by 3 bases and J by 0 bases, with 9 bases between them. The CDR3 has 15 amino acids. CDR1 SEHNR and CDR2 FQNEAQ come from the germline V gene (reference sequence). CDR3 sequence: CASSLGPYSYNEQFF. The CDR3 region has the DNA TGTGCCAGCAGCTTGGGACCTTACTCCTACAATGAGCAGTTCTTC.

This clonotype appeared a few times. The chain links TRBV11-2 to TRBJ2-1; 7 bases are a match to TRBD1. This CDR3 has 16 amino acids. Trimming cost V 5 bases and J 8 bases; bases outside gene matches: 15. CDR1 and CDR2 (germline): SGHAT, FQNNGV. CDR3 sequence reads: CASSSDRVNYWDEQFF. The CDR3 DNA reads as TGTGCCAGCAGCAGCGACAGGGTGAACTATTGGGATGAGCAGTTCTTC.

This clonotype was seen only a few times. The genes are TRBV9 and TRBJ2-1; D is perhaps TRBD1 or TRBD2 (5 bases each). Germline CDR1 and CDR2: SGDLS and YYNGEE. With 3 bases removed from V and 4 bases from J, the gap between germline ends came to 8 bases. The CDR3 is made up of 13 amino acids. The CDR3 DNA is TGTGCCAGCAGCGATGGGGGTTACAATGAGCAGTTCTTC. Translation: CASSDGGYNEQFF. Full variable domain (outside the CDR3, taken from reference TRBV9 and TRBJ2-1): DSGVTQTPKHLITATGQRVTLRCSPRSGDLSVYWYQQSLDQGLQFLIQYYNGEERAKGNILERFSAQQFPDLHSELNLSSLELGDSALYFCASSDGGYNEQFFGPGTRLTVL.

This clonotype was counted only a few times. V is TRBV29-1 and J is TRBJ2-1, with a possible D match to TRBD2 (5 bases). V was cut by 7 bases and J by 5 bases, with 18 bases left in between. Germline values: CDR1 SQVTM, CDR2 ANQGSEA. This CDR3 spans 14 amino acids. CDR3 region: CSGRRALTNNEQFF. CDR3 bases: TGCAGCGGGCGGCGGGCTCTCACTAACAATGAGCAGTTCTTC.

This chain connects TRBV7-8 to TRBJ2-5; the D gene could be TRBD1 or TRBD2 (5 bases each). The V end was cut by 0 bases, the J end by 2 bases, with 16 bases between. Germline values: CDR1 SGHVS, CDR2 FQNEAQ. CDR3 size: 17 residues. The CDR3 here is CASSLAVVGVSQETQYF. The DNA for the CDR3 is TGTGCCAGCAGCTTAGCGGTAGTGGGGGTATCACAAGAGACCCAGTACTTC.

There are a few counts of this clonotype. V and J are TRBV5-6 and TRBJ2-5, with a weak D call TRBD2 (5 bases). Per germline, CDR1 SGHDT and CDR2 YYEEEE. CDR3 size: 17 residues. Trimming shortened V by 4 bases and J by 4 bases, and 23 bases separated the two germline ends. DNA of the CDR3: TGTGCCAGCAGCCCTATACTAGGCCCTAAACGATCAGAGACCCAGTACTTC. It yields the protein CASSPILGPKRSETQYF.